The entry below gives a single TCR beta chain sequence along with its context. The sample originates from a study of blood T cell repertoires in COVID-19. Whole-study context: PBMCs, B-cell-depleted T cells, or T cells were the source of the cDNA or gDNA that made up the material.

Enrolment of Seattle patients took place during active infection, and they were followed longitudinally. Germline lookup yields CDR1 SNHLY and CDR2 FYNNEI. The CDR3 is 14 amino acids. Trimming took 7 bases from V and 4 from J, leaving 14 bases between them. How the authors handled the data: Amplified reference gene primers provided the basis for estimating nucleated cell counts. The repertoire was sequenced with immunoSEQ multiplex PCR; TCRdb's copy has only in-frame clones and lacks some. D and trimming come from the DNA, and the V and J calls and clone size come from that table. This sample carries 250,000 to 300,000 clones, around nine tenths of them seen once, and the ten largest clones take roughly 10%.

J is TRBJ1-5 and V is TRBV2, with no clear D. The sample taken for sequencing was peripheral blood. The sequence derives from a woman aged 25 to 39 with COVID-19, enrolled during active disease. The CDR3 sequence: CASTVLSSNQPQHF. The CDR3 coding sequence is TGTGCCAGCACGGTACTGTCATCTAATCAGCCCCAGCATTTT.